The clone carrying this T cell receptor (beta chain) was seen many times. CDR3 length: 11 residues. The V gene's germline CDR1 is MGHDK and CDR2 SYGVNS. Trimming left V 4 bases short and J 6 bases short, with 4 bases between. The data derive from a study of blood T cell repertoires in COVID-19. About the research overall: COVID-19 samples, acute and convalescent, were from the United States, Italy and Spain. Sources were T cells, B-cell-depleted T cells, or PBMCs; the material itself was cDNA or gDNA.

Method: immunoSEQ multiplex PCR; TCRdb's copy keeps in-frame clones and lacks some. The sample has roughly 150,000 clones, around 84% seen once. The sequenced sample was peripheral blood. The V gene is TRBV25-1, the J gene TRBJ2-1; D is undetermined. This TCR was sampled from a woman aged 45-65 years with acute or convalescent COVID-19. The CDR3 is CASSGANEQFF. In DNA form, the CDR3 reads TGTGCCAGCAGTGGGGCCAATGAGCAGTTCTTC. Complete variable domain (other parts from reference TRBV25-1 and TRBJ2-1): EADIYQTPRYLVIGTGKKITLECSQTMGHDKMYWYQQDPGMELHLIHYSYGVNSTEKGDLSSESTVSRIRTEHFPLTLESARPSHTSQYLCASSGANEQFFGPGTRLTVL.